These 21 T cell receptor beta chains share one sample of origin, sequenced in a study of vaccination and CD4 T cells after COVID-19. CD4+ T cells that had been cultured provided DNA sequenced with the Oncomine TCR Beta short-read assay. TCRdb re-called the PCR reads with MiXCR, one entry per CDR3 protein. The sample shows tens of thousands of distinct CDR3 sequences, under 55% of them seen only once. Described treatment: roughly 10-day PBMC culture with coronavirus spike peptide pools or control peptides (ViraFEST assay). Their target antigens are unknown. The sequencing sample was made of CD4+ T cells from blood, cultured in vitro. These receptors were obtained from a human donor who had recovered from COVID-19.

This clonotype was counted between two and nine times. The rearrangement links TRBV19 to TRBJ2-7; 10 bases align to TRBD1. There are 15 residues in the CDR3. Germline-derived CDR1 and CDR2 are LNHDA and SQIVND (reference sequence). V dropped 5 bases and J dropped 1; count of bases not matched to a gene: 5. Here the CDR3 reads CASSPWTGGSYEQYF. The CDR3 DNA reads as TGTGCCAGTAGTCCCTGGACAGGGGGATCCTACGAGCAGTACTTC. The full variable domain, completed using reference TRBV19 and TRBJ2-7, is DGGITQSPKYLFRKEGQNVTLSCEQNLNHDAMYWYRQDPGQGLRLIYYSQIVNDFQKGDIAEGYSVSREKKESFPLTVTSAQKNPTAFYLCASSPWTGGSYEQYFGPGTRLTVT.

CDR3 in amino acids: CASSLTARGVGTEAFF. As DNA, the CDR3 is TGTGCCAGCAGCTTAACGGCCAGGGGTGTTGGCACTGAAGCTTTCTTT. The chain combines TRBV7-9 with TRBJ1-1; TRBD1 might be the D (6 bases). V lost 2 bases, J lost 4 bases, and 17 bases lay in between. Germline loops: CDR1 SEHNR, CDR2 FQNEAQ (reference sequence). This CDR3 comprises 16 residues.

The J gene is TRBJ1-2, the V gene TRBV4-3, with D possibly being TRBD1 (6 bases). Germline V gene lookup returns CDR1 LGHNA and CDR2 YSLEER. V was trimmed by 1 base and J by 0 bases, leaving 15 bases between them. The CDR3 has 17 residues. CDR3 bases: TGCGCCAGCAGCCAAGGCTGGGGGCTCTTGACTAACTATGGCTACACCTTC. Translating gives CASSQGWGLLTNYGYTF.

The chain links TRBV25-1 to TRBJ2-5; 7 bases are a match to TRBD1. With V trimmed by 4 bases and J by 1 base, 6 bases remained unmatched. This CDR3 comprises 15 residues. The V gene's germline CDR1 is MGHDK and CDR2 SYGVNS. The CDR3 spells CASSVSGQFQETQYF. The CDR3 coding sequence is TGTGCCAGCAGTGTCTCGGGACAGTTCCAAGAGACCCAGTACTTC.

This clonotype was seen more than once but under ten times. The genes are TRBV7-9 and TRBJ2-7; D gene uncertain. CDR1 SEHNR and CDR2 FQNEAQ come from the germline V gene (reference sequence). The V and J ends lost 0 bases and 5 bases respectively, with 5 bases between them. The CDR3 contains 12 residues. The CDR3 sequence: CASSLAKDEQYF. CDR3 sequence (DNA): TGTGCCAGCAGCTTAGCGAAGGACGAGCAGTACTTC.

The rearrangement links TRBV6-2 or TRBV6-3 to TRBJ1-3; D might be TRBD1 (5 bases). Looked up from germline, CDR1 is MNHEY and CDR2 is SVGEGT. The germline V and J ends were trimmed by 6 bases and 2 bases, with 11 bases remaining between them. This CDR3 is built from 14 residues. The CDR3 DNA is TGTGCCAGCAGATTCCGGGGCGCTGGAAACACCATATATTTT. It specifies CASRFRGAGNTIYF.

This clonotype was counted a few times. The rearrangement links TRBV20-1 to TRBJ2-7; 10 positions agree with TRBD1. Unmatched junction bases numbered 13, after V lost 5 bases and J lost 0 bases. Germline-derived CDR1 and CDR2 are DFQATT and SNEGSKA (reference sequence). This CDR3 has 17 amino acids. CDR3 in DNA: TGCAGTGCTCCGCCCACTGAGGGACAGGGGACCTCCTACGAGCAGTACTTC. Translated, it gives CSAPPTEGQGTSYEQYF.

This chain connects TRBV2 to TRBJ1-1; D unresolved. The CDR3 extends over 14 amino acids. Germline CDR1 SNHLY, CDR2 FYNNEI. Trimming removed 3 bases from V and 0 bases from J, with 8 bases in between. The CDR3: CASSDGGMNTEAFF. The DNA for the CDR3 is TGTGCCAGCAGTGATGGAGGGATGAACACTGAAGCTTTCTTT.

The gene calls are TRBV28 and TRBJ1-1, with a tentative D call TRBD1 (6 bases). Trimming shortened V by 5 bases and J by 0 bases, and 16 bases separated the two germline ends. Germline V gene data show CDR1 as MDHEN and CDR2 as SYDVKM. This CDR3 comprises 16 residues. The CDR3 coding sequence is TGTGCCAGCAGTCCCCCACAGGGCTTAATGAACACTGAAGCTTTCTTT. It is translated as CASSPPQGLMNTEAFF.

This chain uses TRBV7-9 with TRBJ2-2; 7 nucleotides agree with TRBD1. The ends lost 5 bases at V and 2 bases at J; junction bases unmatched: 8. Per the germline V gene, CDR1 is SEHNR and CDR2 is FQNEAQ (reference sequence). The length of the CDR3 is 16 residues. The CDR3 DNA reads TGTGCCAGCAGCGCCCGGGACAGCAGTAACACCGGGGAGCTGTTTTTT. Translating gives CASSARDSSNTGELFF.

This rearrangement joins TRBV5-5 to TRBJ1-1; D remains unclear. Between the trimmed V and J ends, which lost 4 bases and 0 bases, there was a span of 10 bases. Germline V lookup: CDR1 SGHKS, CDR2 YYEKEE (reference sequence). The CDR3 runs 14 residues. The CDR3: CASSLQRMNTEAFF. DNA of the CDR3: TGTGCCAGCAGCCTACAGCGAATGAACACTGAAGCTTTCTTT.

This clonotype occurred a few times. The V call is TRBV20-1, the J call TRBJ1-4; no definite D call. Trimming stripped 6 bases from V and 8 bases from J, with 7 bases between. This CDR3 is 10 amino acids long. CDR1 and CDR2 (germline): DFQATT, SNEGSKA (reference sequence). The CDR3 loop is CSARKEKLFF. Written as DNA, the CDR3 is TGCAGTGCCCGAAAAGAAAAACTGTTTTTT.

The chain has TRBV7-2 and TRBJ1-1, with D maybe TRBD1 (6 bases). This CDR3 spans 15 amino acids. CDR1 and CDR2 from the germline V gene are SGHTA and FQGNSA. Trimming pared 2 bases from V and 4 bases from J, leaving 14 bases between. CDR3 DNA sequence: TGTGCCAGCAGCTTATACCCTACAGGGCCCACTGAAGCTTTCTTT. Residues: CASSLYPTGPTEAFF.

The chain is built from TRBV27 and TRBJ2-7; maybe TRBD2 (6 bases). CDR3 size: 14 residues. Germline values: CDR1 MNHEY, CDR2 SMNVEV (reference sequence). V shed 0 bases and J shed 4 bases, with 10 bases lying between them. CDR3 loop: CASSLSVRGYEQYF. The CDR3 DNA reads TGTGCCAGCAGTTTATCAGTACGGGGGTACGAGCAGTACTTC.

The rearrangement joins TRBV6-1 to TRBJ1-1; unclear D gene. V was trimmed by 5 bases and J by 0 bases, leaving 19 bases between them. The CDR3 is 17 residues long. Germline CDR1 reads MNHNS; CDR2 reads SASEGT. The CDR3 loop reads CASSPLRQAGMNTEAFF. In DNA, the CDR3 is TGTGCCAGCAGTCCCTTAAGGCAGGCGGGCATGAACACTGAAGCTTTCTTT.

The rearrangement links TRBV4-1 to TRBJ2-7; 7 bases map to TRBD2. The CDR3 totals 15 residues. With V trimmed by 4 bases and J by 6 bases, 12 bases remained unmatched. Germline CDR1 reads MGHRA; CDR2 reads YSYEKL. The CDR3 sequence is CASSLVQLGEGEQYF. CDR3 in DNA: TGCGCCAGCAGCCTCGTCCAGTTAGGGGAGGGCGAGCAGTACTTC.

The CDR3 is CASSLSLGNTGELFF. CDR3 nucleotides: TGTGCCAGCAGTTTAAGTTTAGGGAACACCGGGGAGCTGTTTTTT. The V gene is TRBV27, the J gene TRBJ2-2; D remains ambiguous. The CDR3 sequence is 15 residues long. V was clipped by 2 bases and J by 1 base, with 8 bases between them. Germline-derived CDR1 and CDR2 are MNHEY and SMNVEV (reference sequence).

This clonotype has just a few counts. J is TRBJ2-3 and V is TRBV5-4, with D perhaps assigned TRBD1 or TRBD2 (5 bases each). Trimming stripped 4 bases from V and 0 bases from J, with 6 bases between. Germline CDR1 SGHNT, CDR2 YYREEE (reference sequence). This CDR3 contains 13 residues. The CDR3 DNA sequence: TGTGCCAGCAGCCGGGACAGCACAGATACGCAGTATTTT. Protein sequence: CASSRDSTDTQYF.

There are a few counts of this clonotype. The CDR3 DNA is TGTGCCACCAGCGCCGCGGGGCCGGGCACAGATACGCAGTATTTT. It codes for CATSAAGPGTDTQYF. The V and J genes are TRBV28 and TRBJ2-3; maybe TRBD2 (6 bases). Germline CDR1 and CDR2: MDHEN and SYDVKM. V shed 10 bases and J shed 1 base, with 18 bases lying between them. The CDR3 spans 15 residues. Variable domain in full (rest from reference TRBV28 and TRBJ2-3): DVKVTQSSRYLVKRTGEKVFLECVQDMDHENMFWYRQDPGLGLRLIYFSYDVKMKEKGDIPEGYSVSREKKERFSLILESASTNQTSMYLCATSAAGPGTDTQYFGPGTRLTVL.

The rearrangement joins TRBV29-1 to TRBJ1-2; D call uncertain. Trimming pared 0 bases from V and 8 bases from J, leaving 10 bases between. Per the germline V gene, CDR1 is SQVTM and CDR2 is ANQGSEA. This CDR3 comprises 12 residues. CDR3 in amino acids: CSVEDQSSGYTF. The CDR3 coding sequence is TGCAGCGTTGAAGATCAGAGTTCAGGCTACACCTTC.

This clonotype was seen only a few times. The chain is built from TRBV10-3 and TRBJ2-3; no firm D call. Germline CDR1 ENHRY, CDR2 SYGVKD. The V end was cut by 11 bases, the J end by 3 bases, with 12 bases between. CDR3 length: 12 residues. The CDR3 bases are TGTGCCGCCCAGAGTAGGACAGATACGCAGTATTTT. Encoded protein: CAAQSRTDTQYF.